These T cell receptor beta chains were read from a single sample in a study of T-cell reconstitution after alpha-beta-depleted transplantation in children. One entry per CDR3 protein, called by TCRdb with MiXCR from the PCR reads. Among 95,000 to 150,000 distinct CDR3 sequences listed, around 23% were seen once. Sequences were derived from PBMCs, mostly from graft donor cells, sampled 180 days after TCRalphabeta/CD19-depleted stem cell transplant. The receptors were gathered from a male patient aged 2-15 years who had a stem cell transplant for chronic granulomatous disease, so the T cells may come from the graft donor. CDR3s include the opening cysteine and the closing phenylalanine or tryptophan. Part of the rows lack a size; the others show once, few, many or a class for expanded clones.

v_gene	abundance	j_gene	CDR3aa
TRBV2	few	TRBJ2-3	CASRPPGLAVTDTQYF
TRBV7-3	once	TRBJ2-1	CASSSTSYNEQFF
TRBV5-6	NA	TRBJ2-7	CASSLKGRDEQYF
TRBV5-1	NA	TRBJ2-3	CASSPGLADTDTQYF
TRBV7-2	once	TRBJ2-5	CASSWKSQETQYF
TRBV29-1	few	TRBJ2-3	CSVRGRATDTQYF
TRBV20-1	NA	TRBJ1-4	CSAGDFGEKLFF
TRBV15	NA	TRBJ2-1	CATGRERNNEQFF
TRBV12-3/TRBV12-4	NA	TRBJ2-1	CASSLATSGRVYNEQFF
TRBV10-3	NA	TRBJ2-7	CAISDPRTGLPYEQYF
TRBV19	many	TRBJ2-7	CASSITGNSYEQYF
TRBV7-2	few	TRBJ2-3	CASSTTTGSRTDTQYF